The entry below describes one T cell receptor beta chain. Antigen unknown. The sample is drawn from a study of ipilimumab plus nivolumab after autologous stem cell transplantation. Turning to the study itself: Both relapsed and primary refractory DLBCL were included. Study-level results: Per the authors, repertoire, Treg and microbiota data justify further study.

Patients got ipilimumab 1 mg/kg beginning 14 to 28 days post-transplant. Patients got 3 mg/kg IV nivolumab weeks 1, 4, 7, 10, then biweekly through week 26. Sequencing used immunoSEQ multiplex PCR; TCRdb keeps in-frame clones, though not all of them. The sample includes more than 15,000 clones, 80% of them seen just once. This specimen consisted of PBMCs, obtained in a trial of ipilimumab plus nivolumab as post-transplant consolidation. The clonotype was recovered from a male donor with diffuse large B-cell lymphoma.

The CDR3 DNA follows: TGTGCCAGCAGCAGGGGACTAGCAAGAGATACGCAGTATTTT. As protein: CASSRGLARDTQYF. V gene TRBV5-5 combines with J gene TRBJ2-3; 9 positions agree with TRBD2. Germline V gives CDR1 SGHKS, CDR2 YYEKEE (reference sequence). The CDR3 contains 14 residues. V was pared by 4 bases and J by 5 bases, with 5 bases of the junction left unmatched. The variable domain in full, with the rest retrieved from reference TRBV5-5 and TRBJ2-3, is DAGVTQSPTHLIKTRGQQVTLRCSPISGHKSVSWYQQVLGQGPQFIFQYYEKEERGRGNFPDRFSARQFPNYSSELNVNALLLGDSALYLCASSRGLARDTQYFGPGTRLTVL.